The entry below gives a single T cell receptor beta chain sequence along with its context. Its target is not known. It was uncontrolled infection, other autoimmune disease, pregnancy or lactation that excluded patients. The data are from a study of T cells in Graves' hyperthyroidism and ophthalmopathy. Study-wide points: Also found in blood were most expanded thyroid clonotypes above 0.001.

TCR beta CDR3 regions were amplified from RNA transcripts. The HTBI primer set served for first-round RT-PCR of the TCR CDR3. MiXCR, applied by TCRdb to the multiplex PCR reads, yields one record per CDR3 protein. Among 650,000 to 800,000 distinct CDR3 sequences listed, approximately 42% were seen once. The receptor comes from an adult man with Graves' disease, either hyperthyroidism or ophthalmopathy (not recorded which). The sequencing sample was made of peripheral blood or thyroid tissue (not recorded which).

The CDR3 coding sequence is TGCAGTGCTCGGGACGAATCGGGAAACACCATATATTTT. The encoded protein is CSARDESGNTIYF. V and J are TRBV20-1 and TRBJ1-3, with D perhaps TRBD1 (5 bases). This CDR3 comprises 13 residues. Trimming pared 5 bases from V and 4 bases from J, leaving 12 bases between. Germline values: CDR1 DFQATT, CDR2 SNEGSKA (reference sequence).